This T cell receptor (beta chain) is drawn from a study of blood T cell repertoires in COVID-19. Turning to the study itself: In each case, the material was cDNA or gDNA derived from T cells, B-cell-depleted T cells, or PBMCs.

Everyone who took part was roughly 18 to 95 years old, and they came from about two dozen US areas. Participants were placed into cohorts based on the clinical history they reported. In this sample, this clone turned up once. How the authors handled the data: Using reference gene primer amplification, nucleated cell counts were estimated. Repertoires were generated with immunoSEQ multiplex PCR, while TCRdb's copy carries only in-frame clones and drops some. The DNA gave D and trimming, while V, J and clone size come from that table. The repertoire has around 300,000 clones, about 90% of them found once; the top ten carry 1.9%. The V end lost 0 bases, the J end lost 0 bases, and 4 bases lay between the germline ends. Germline-derived CDR1 and CDR2 are SGDLS and YYNGEE. The CDR3 is 14 residues long.

Sequencing used PBMCs or T cells enriched from blood (not recorded which). J is TRBJ1-5 and V is TRBV9; D is unclear. The receptor was derived from a woman aged 60 to 75 who had recovered from COVID-19. CDR3 sequence reads: CASSVDSSNQPQHF. The DNA for the CDR3 is TGTGCCAGCAGCGTAGACAGTAGCAATCAGCCCCAGCATTTT.